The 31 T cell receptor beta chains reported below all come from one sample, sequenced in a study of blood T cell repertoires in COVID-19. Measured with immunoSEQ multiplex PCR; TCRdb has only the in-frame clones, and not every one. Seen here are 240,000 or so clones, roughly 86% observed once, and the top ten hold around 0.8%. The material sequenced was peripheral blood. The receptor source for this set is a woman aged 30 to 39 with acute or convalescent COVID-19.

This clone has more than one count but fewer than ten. The CDR3 reads CASSPAPLAGYEQYF. The CDR3 region has the DNA TGTGCCAGCAGCCCCGCCCCACTAGCGGGATACGAGCAGTACTTC. This chain uses TRBV5-4 with TRBJ2-7; 10 bases match TRBD2. V lost 4 bases and J lost 4; bases outside the gene matches: 8. CDR3 size: 15 residues. Germline V lookup: CDR1 SGHNT, CDR2 YYREEE (reference sequence).

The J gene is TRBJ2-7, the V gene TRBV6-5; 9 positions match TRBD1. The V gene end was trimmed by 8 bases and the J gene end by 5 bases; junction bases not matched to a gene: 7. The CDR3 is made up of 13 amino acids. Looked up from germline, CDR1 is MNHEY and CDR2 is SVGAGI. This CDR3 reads CASGRTGANEQYF. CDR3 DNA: TGTGCCAGCGGGAGGACAGGGGCCAACGAGCAGTACTTC.

The CDR3 reads CASSPRSQGGEKLFF. CDR3 DNA sequence: TGCGCCAGCAGCCCAAGGTCACAGGGGGGGGAAAAACTGTTTTTT. The chain is built from TRBV4-3 and TRBJ1-4, with TRBD1 matching over 8 bases. V lost 4 bases and J lost 8; bases outside the gene matches: 9. The CDR3 loop spans 15 amino acids. Germline assignment: CDR1 LGHNA and CDR2 YSLEER.

CDR3 coding DNA: TGTGCCAGCAATTCAGGGCAACAGCCCCAGCATTTT. It yields the protein CASNSGQQPQHF. V is TRBV2 and J is TRBJ1-5; tentative D call: TRBD1 (5 bases). V was clipped by 7 bases and J by 7 bases, with 11 bases between them. The CDR3 runs to 12 residues. Germline CDR1 reads SNHLY; CDR2 reads FYNNEI.

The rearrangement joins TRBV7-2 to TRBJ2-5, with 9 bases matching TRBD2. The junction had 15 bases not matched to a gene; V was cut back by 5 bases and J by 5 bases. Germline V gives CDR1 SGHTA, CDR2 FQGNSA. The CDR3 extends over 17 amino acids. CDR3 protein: CASSILRGGRAGETQYF. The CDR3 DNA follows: TGTGCCAGCAGCATCCTGCGTGGCGGGAGGGCCGGGGAGACCCAGTACTTC. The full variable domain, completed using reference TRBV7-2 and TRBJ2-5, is GAGVSQSPSNKVTEKGKDVELRCDPISGHTALYWYRQSLGQGLEFLIYFQGNSAPDKSGLPSDRFSAERTGGSVSTLTIQRTQQEDSAVYLCASSILRGGRAGETQYFGPGTRLLVL.

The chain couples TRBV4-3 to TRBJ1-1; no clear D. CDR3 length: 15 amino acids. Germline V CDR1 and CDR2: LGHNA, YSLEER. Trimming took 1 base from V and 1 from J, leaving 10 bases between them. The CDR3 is CASSQGVGRNTEAFF. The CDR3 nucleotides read TGCGCCAGCAGCCAAGGGGTGGGCAGGAACACTGAAGCTTTCTTT.

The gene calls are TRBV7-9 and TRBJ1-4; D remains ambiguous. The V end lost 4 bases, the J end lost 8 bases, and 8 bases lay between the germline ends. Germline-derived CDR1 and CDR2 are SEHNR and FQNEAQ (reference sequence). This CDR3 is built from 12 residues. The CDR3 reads CASSYSVEKLFF. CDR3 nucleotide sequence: TGTGCCAGCAGCTACTCTGTGGAAAAACTGTTTTTT. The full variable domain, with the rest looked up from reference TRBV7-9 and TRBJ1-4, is DTGVSQNPRHKITKRGQNVTFRCDPISEHNRLYWYRQTLGQGPEFLTYFQNEAQLEKSRLLSDRFSAERPKGSFSTLEIQRTEQGDSAMYLCASSYSVEKLFFGSGTQLSVL.

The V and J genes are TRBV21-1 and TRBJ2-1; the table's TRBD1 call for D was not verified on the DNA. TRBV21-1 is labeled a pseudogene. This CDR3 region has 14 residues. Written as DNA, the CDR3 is TGTGCCAGCAGCAAATGGACAGCCTACAATGAGCAGTTCTTC. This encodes CASSKWTAYNEQFF.

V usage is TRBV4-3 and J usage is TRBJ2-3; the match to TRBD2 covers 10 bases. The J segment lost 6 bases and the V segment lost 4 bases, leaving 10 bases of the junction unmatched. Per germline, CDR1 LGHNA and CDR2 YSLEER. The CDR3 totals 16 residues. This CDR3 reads CASSRVAGGGGDTQYF. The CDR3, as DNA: TGCGCCAGCAGCCGTGTAGCGGGAGGAGGTGGGGATACGCAGTATTTT.

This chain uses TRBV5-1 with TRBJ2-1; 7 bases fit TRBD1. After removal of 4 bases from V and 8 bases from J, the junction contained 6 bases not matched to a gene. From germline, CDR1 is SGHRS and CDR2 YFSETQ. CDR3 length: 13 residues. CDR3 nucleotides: TGCGCCAGCAGCGCACACAGGGGCGATGAGCAGTTCTTC. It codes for CASSAHRGDEQFF.

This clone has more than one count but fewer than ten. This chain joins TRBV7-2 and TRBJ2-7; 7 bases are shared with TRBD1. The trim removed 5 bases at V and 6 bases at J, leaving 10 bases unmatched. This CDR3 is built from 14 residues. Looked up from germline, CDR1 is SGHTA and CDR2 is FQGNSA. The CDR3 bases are TGTGCCAGCAGCCCCCGGGACAGAAAGAGCGAGCAGTACTTC. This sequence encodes CASSPRDRKSEQYF.

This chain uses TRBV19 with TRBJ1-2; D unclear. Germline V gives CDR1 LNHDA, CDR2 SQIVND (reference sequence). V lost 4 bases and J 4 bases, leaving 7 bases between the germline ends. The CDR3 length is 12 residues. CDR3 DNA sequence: TGTGCCAGTAGTACCTGGAGCTATGGCTACACCTTC. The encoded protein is CASSTWSYGYTF.

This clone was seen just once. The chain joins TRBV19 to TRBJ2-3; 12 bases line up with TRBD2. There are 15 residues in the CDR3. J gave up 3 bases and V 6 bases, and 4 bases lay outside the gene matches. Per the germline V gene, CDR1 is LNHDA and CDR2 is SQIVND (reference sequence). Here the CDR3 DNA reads TGTGCCAGTAGCGTCGGACTAGCGGGAACAGATACGCAGTATTTT. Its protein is CASSVGLAGTDTQYF.

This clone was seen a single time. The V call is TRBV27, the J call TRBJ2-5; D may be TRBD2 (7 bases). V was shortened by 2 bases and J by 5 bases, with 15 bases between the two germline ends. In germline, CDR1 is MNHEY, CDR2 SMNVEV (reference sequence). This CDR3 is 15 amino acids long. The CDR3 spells CASSLTARGAETQYF. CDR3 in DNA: TGTGCCAGCAGTTTAACCGCACGGGGGGCCGAGACCCAGTACTTC.

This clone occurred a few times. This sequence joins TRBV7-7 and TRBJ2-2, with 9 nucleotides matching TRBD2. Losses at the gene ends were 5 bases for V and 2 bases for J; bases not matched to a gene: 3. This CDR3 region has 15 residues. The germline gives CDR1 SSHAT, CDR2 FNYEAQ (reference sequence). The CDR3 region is CASSHGTSNTGELFF. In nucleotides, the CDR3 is TGTGCCAGCAGCCACGGGACTAGCAACACCGGGGAGCTGTTTTTT.

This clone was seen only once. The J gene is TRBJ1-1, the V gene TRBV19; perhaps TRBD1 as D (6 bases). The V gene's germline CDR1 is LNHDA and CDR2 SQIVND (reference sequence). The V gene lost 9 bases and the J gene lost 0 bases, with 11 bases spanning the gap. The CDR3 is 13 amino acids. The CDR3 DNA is TGTGCCAGCTCAAGGACAGTGAACACTGAAGCTTTCTTT. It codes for CASSRTVNTEAFF.

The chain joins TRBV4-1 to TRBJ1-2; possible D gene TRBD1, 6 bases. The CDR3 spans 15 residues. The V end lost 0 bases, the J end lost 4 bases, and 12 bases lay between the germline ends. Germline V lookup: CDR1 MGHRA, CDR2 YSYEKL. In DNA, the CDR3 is TGCGCCAGCAGCCAAGAACCAGGGGCGATCTATGGCTACACCTTC. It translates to CASSQEPGAIYGYTF.

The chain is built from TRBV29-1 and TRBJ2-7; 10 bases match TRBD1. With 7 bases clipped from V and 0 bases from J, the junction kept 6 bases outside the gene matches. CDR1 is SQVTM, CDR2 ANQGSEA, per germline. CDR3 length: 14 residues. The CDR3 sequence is CSARDRGFSYEQYF. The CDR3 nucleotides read TGCAGCGCCAGGGACAGGGGATTCTCCTACGAGCAGTACTTC.

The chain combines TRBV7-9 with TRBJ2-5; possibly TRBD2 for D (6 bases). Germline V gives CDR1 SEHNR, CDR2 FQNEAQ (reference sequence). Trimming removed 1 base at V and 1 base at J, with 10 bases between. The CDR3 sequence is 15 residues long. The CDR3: CASSLGGLSQETQYF. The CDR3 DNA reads TGTGCCAGCAGCTTAGGGGGACTTTCCCAAGAGACCCAGTACTTC.

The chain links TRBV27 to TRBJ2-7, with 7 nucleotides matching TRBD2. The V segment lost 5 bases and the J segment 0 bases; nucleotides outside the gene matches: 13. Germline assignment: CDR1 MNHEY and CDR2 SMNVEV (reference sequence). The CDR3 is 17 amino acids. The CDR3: CASSPPPGGSPSYEQYF. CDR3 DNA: TGTGCCAGCAGTCCCCCCCCCGGCGGGAGCCCCTCCTACGAGCAGTACTTC.

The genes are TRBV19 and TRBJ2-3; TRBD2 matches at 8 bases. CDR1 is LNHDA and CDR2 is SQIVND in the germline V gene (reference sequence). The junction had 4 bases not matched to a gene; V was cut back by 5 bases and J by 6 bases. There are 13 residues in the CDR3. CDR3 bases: TGTGCCAGTAGTGCCCCGGGGGGGGATACGCAGTATTTT. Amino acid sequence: CASSAPGGDTQYF. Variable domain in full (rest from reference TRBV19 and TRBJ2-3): DGGITQSPKYLFRKEGQNVTLSCEQNLNHDAMYWYRQDPGQGLRLIYYSQIVNDFQKGDIAEGYSVSREKKESFPLTVTSAQKNPTAFYLCASSAPGGDTQYFGPGTRLTVL.

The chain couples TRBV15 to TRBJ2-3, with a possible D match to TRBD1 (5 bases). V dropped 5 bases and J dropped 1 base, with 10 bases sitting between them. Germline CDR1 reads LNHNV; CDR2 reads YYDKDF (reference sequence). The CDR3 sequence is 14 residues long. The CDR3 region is CATSQGSGTDTQYF. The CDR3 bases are TGTGCCACCAGCCAGGGCTCCGGCACAGATACGCAGTATTTT.

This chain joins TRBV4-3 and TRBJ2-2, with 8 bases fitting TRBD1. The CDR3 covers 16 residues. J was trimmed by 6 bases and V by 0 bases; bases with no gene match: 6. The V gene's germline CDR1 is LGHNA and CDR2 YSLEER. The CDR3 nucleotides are TGCGCCAGCAGCCAAGAACACAGGGGGTTGTCCGGGGAGCTGTTTTTT. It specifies CASSQEHRGLSGELFF.

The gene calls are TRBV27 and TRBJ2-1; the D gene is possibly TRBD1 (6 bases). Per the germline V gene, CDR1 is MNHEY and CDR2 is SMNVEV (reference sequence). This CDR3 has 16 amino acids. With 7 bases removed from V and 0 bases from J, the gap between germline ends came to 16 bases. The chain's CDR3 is CASTSLGGHSYNEQFF. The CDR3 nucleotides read TGTGCCAGCACTAGCCTAGGGGGACACTCCTACAATGAGCAGTTCTTC.

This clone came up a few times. Here the CDR3 reads CASRLLGQGKETQYF. In nucleotides, the CDR3 is TGCGCCAGCAGATTACTGGGACAGGGGAAGGAGACCCAGTACTTC. J is TRBJ2-5 and V is TRBV5-1; 10 nucleotides agree with TRBD1. Germline assignment: CDR1 SGHRS and CDR2 YFSETQ. V dropped 5 bases and J dropped 5; count of bases not matched to a gene: 9. CDR3 length equals 15 residues. Variable domain in full (rest from reference TRBV5-1 and TRBJ2-5): KAGVTQTPRYLIKTRGQQVTLSCSPISGHRSVSWYQQTPGQGLQFLFEYFSETQRNKGNFPGRFSGRQFSNSRSEMNVSTLELGDSALYLCASRLLGQGKETQYFGPGTRLLVL.

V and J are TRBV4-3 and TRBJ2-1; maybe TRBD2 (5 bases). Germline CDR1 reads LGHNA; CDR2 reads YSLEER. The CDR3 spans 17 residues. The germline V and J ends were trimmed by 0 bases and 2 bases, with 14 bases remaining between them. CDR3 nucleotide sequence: TGCGCCAGCAGCCAAGAGCTAGCCCTATGGACCTACAATGAGCAGTTCTTC. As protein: CASSQELALWTYNEQFF.

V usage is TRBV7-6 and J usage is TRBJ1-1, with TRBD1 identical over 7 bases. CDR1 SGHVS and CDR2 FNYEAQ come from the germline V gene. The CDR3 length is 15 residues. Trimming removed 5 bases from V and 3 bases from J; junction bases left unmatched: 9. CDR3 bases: TGTGCCAGCAGCACTCATGACAGGGCGGACACTGAAGCTTTCTTT. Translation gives CASSTHDRADTEAFF.

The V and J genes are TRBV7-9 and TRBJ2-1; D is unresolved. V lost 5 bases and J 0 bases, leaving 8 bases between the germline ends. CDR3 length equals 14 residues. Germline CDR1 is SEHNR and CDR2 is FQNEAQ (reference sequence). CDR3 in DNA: TGTGCCAGCAGCAGTGACTTCTCCTACAATGAGCAGTTCTTC. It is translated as CASSSDFSYNEQFF.

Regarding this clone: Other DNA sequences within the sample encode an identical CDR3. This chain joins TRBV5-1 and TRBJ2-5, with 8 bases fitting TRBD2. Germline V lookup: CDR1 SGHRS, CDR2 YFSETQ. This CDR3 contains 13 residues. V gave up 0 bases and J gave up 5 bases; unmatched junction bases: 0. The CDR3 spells CASSLGGRETQYF. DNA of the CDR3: TGCGCCAGCAGCTTGGGCGGGAGGGAGACCCAGTACTTC.

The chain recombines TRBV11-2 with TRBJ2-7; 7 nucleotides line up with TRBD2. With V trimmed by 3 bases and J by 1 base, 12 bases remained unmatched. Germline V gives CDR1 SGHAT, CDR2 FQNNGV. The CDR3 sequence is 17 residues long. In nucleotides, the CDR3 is TGTGCCAGCAGCTTCCCCCCCGGTTGGGGGGGATCCTACGAGCAGTACTTC. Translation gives CASSFPPGWGGSYEQYF.

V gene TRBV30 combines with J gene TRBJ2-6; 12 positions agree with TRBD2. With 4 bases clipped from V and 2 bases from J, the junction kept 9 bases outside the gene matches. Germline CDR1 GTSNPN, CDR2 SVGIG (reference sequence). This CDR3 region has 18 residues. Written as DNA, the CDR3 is TGTGCCTGGAAGCAGGCTAGCGGGAGGGCTGCTGGGGCCAACGTCCTGACTTTC. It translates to CAWKQASGRAAGANVLTF.